Below are 4 T cell receptor beta chains sequenced from a single sample in a study of blood T cell repertoires in COVID-19. Produced via immunoSEQ multiplex PCR; TCRdb's table is partial and in-frame only. The table lists roughly 200,000 clones, 70% to 90% of them singletons. Sequenced input: peripheral blood. The receptors were gathered from a person between 70 and 80 years old with COVID-19, enrolled during active disease.

This chain connects TRBV19 to TRBJ2-1; the match to TRBD2 covers 7 bases. CDR3 length equals 13 residues. The germline CDR1 and CDR2 sequences are LNHDA and SQIVND (reference sequence). J gave up 7 bases and V 3 bases, and 3 bases lay outside the gene matches. The CDR3 nucleotides read TGTGCCAGTAGTATTAGGCGGGGGAATGAGCAGTTCTTC. This gives the protein CASSIRRGNEQFF.

The chain joins TRBV3-1 (or the pseudogene TRBV3-2) to TRBJ1-2, with TRBD1 identical over 8 bases. CDR1 and CDR2 from the germline V gene are LGHDT and YNNKEL (reference sequence). This CDR3 has 15 amino acids. The V gene end was trimmed by 1 base and the J gene end by 8 bases; junction bases not matched to a gene: 9. For the CDR3, the DNA is TGTGCCAGCAGCCAAGCGGACAGGGCTCGGGGGGGCTACACCTTC. Translated: CASSQADRARGGYTF.

A single count supports this clone. This chain links TRBV6-2 or TRBV6-3 with TRBJ2-4; D is ambiguous. V was shortened by 2 bases and J by 0 bases, with 8 bases between the two germline ends. The CDR3 contains 15 residues. Germline V gene data show CDR1 as MNHEY and CDR2 as SVGEGT. CDR3 coding DNA: TGTGCCAGCAGTTACGGCGGTATAGCCAAAAACATTCAGTACTTC. This codes for CASSYGGIAKNIQYF.

This clone was detected only once. The rearrangement uses TRBV4-1 and TRBJ1-4; D is unresolved. The CDR3 length is 11 residues. Germline CDR1 MGHRA, CDR2 YSYEKL. V lost 0 bases and J lost 11, with 4 bases in between. CDR3 region: CASSQDAKLFF. CDR3 DNA sequence: TGCGCCAGCAGCCAAGACGCGAAACTGTTTTTT.